These T cell receptor beta chains were read from a single sample in a study of neurological immune-mediated disorders. TCRdb reprocessed the 5' RACE reads with MiXCR, giving one entry per CDR3 protein. The data hold about 92,000 distinct CDR3 sequences, with roughly 3.5% observed a single time. The sample consisted of PBMCs. These receptors were obtained from a woman aged 45-65 years with multiple sclerosis. CDR3s include the opening cysteine and the closing phenylalanine or tryptophan. Fields, in order: J gene, clone size, D gene, V gene, CDR3 protein, CDR3 DNA. D genes are given only for firm matches. Only some rows state a clone size, as once, few, many or a class for expanded clones.

TRBJ2-3 | many | - | TRBV5-1 | CASSLNTDTQYF | TGCGCCAGCAGCTTAAACACAGATACGCAGTATTTT
TRBJ2-7 | many | - | TRBV3-1 | CASSQQVSYEQYF | TGTGCCAGCAGCCAACAAGTGTCCTACGAGCAGTACTTC
TRBJ1-2 | many | - | TRBV5-1 | CASSSNQGPVGYTF | TGCGCCAGCAGCTCGAACCAGGGGCCGGTAGGCTACACCTTC
TRBJ1-6 | many | - | TRBV3-1 | CASSQSYSPLHF | TGTGCCAGCAGCCAAAGCTATTCACCCCTCCACTTT
TRBJ1-6 | many | - | TRBV6-2/TRBV6-3 | CASMDGANSPLHF | TGTGCCAGCATGGACGGAGCAAATTCACCCCTCCACTTT
TRBJ1-5 | - | - | TRBV7-9 | CASSLAREGPQHF | TGTGCCAGCAGCTTAGCGCGAGAGGGGCCCCAGCATTTT
TRBJ2-5 | many | TRBD2 | TRBV20-1 | CSARAGGPVQTQYF | TGCAGTGCCCGAGCGGGGGGGCCCGTCCAGACCCAGTACTTC
TRBJ2-4 | many | - | TRBV5-5 | CASFGWAKNIQYF | TGTGCCAGCTTTGGTTGGGCCAAAAACATTCAGTACTTC
TRBJ1-2 | many | TRBD1 | TRBV7-8 | CASSSRGTGTYGYTF | TGTGCCAGCAGCTCAAGAGGGACAGGAACCTATGGCTACACCTTC
TRBJ2-7 | many | - | TRBV20-1 | CSAPDPRVPSSYEQYF | TGCAGTGCTCCAGACCCCCGGGTCCCCTCCTCCTACGAGCAGTACTTC
TRBJ1-2 | many | - | TRBV29-1 | CSVVRGQRYTF | TGCAGCGTTGTGCGGGGTCAACGCTACACCTTC
TRBJ1-1 | many | - | TRBV7-9 | CASSLTGNTEAFF | TGTGCCAGCAGCTTGACAGGGAACACTGAAGCTTTCTTT
TRBJ1-6 | many | TRBD1 | TRBV5-1 | CASSSGGTNSPLHF | TGCGCCAGCAGCTCAGGGGGTACTAATTCACCCCTCCACTTT
TRBJ2-5 | many | TRBD1 | TRBV7-9 | CASSRGQVYF | TGTGCCAGCAGCCGCGGACAGGTCTACTTC
TRBJ1-2 | many | - | TRBV7-9 | CASSLDTYGYTF | TGTGCCAGCAGCTTGGACACCTATGGCTACACCTTC
TRBJ1-5 | - | - | TRBV7-2 | CASSLGGYNQPQHF | TGTGCCAGCAGCCTGGGAGGGTACAATCAGCCCCAGCATTTT
TRBJ2-7 | many | - | TRBV7-9 | CASSAGGEQYF | TGTGCCAGCAGCGCCGGGGGCGAGCAGTACTTC
TRBJ2-1 | many | - | TRBV5-1 | CASSGAKTGSSYNEQFF | TGCGCCAGCAGCGGGGCCAAGACAGGAAGCTCCTACAATGAGCAGTTCTTC
TRBJ1-1 | many | - | TRBV5-1 | CASSLDETEEAFF | TGCGCCAGCAGCTTGGATGAGACAGAAGAAGCTTTCTTT
TRBJ1-5 | - | TRBD1 | TRBV20-1 | CSATDRGGGTSNQPQHF | TGCAGTGCTACGGACAGGGGCGGTGGAACGAGCAATCAGCCCCAGCATTTT
TRBJ1-2 | once | TRBD1 | TRBV12-3/TRBV12-4 | CASSLRGLVGYGYTF | TGTGCCAGCAGTTTGAGGGGGCTTGTAGGCTATGGCTACACCTTC
TRBJ2-3 | many | - | TRBV7-2 | CASSLKRGYTDTQYF | TGTGCCAGCAGCTTAAAACGGGGGTACACAGATACGCAGTATTTT
TRBJ2-7 | many | TRBD2 | TRBV11-2 | CASSFLAGGSYEQYF | TGTGCCAGCAGCTTCTTAGCGGGGGGCTCCTACGAGCAGTACTTC
TRBJ2-7 | few | - | TRBV11-3 | CASSLGGAAQYF | TGTGCCAGCAGCTTAGGAGGGGCAGCGCAGTACTTC
TRBJ2-2 | many | - | TRBV6-6 | CASSWAGITGELFF | TGTGCCAGCAGTTGGGCAGGGATCACCGGGGAGCTGTTTTTT
TRBJ2-5 | many | TRBD1 | TRBV7-9 | CASSLGTGGPLVGETQYF | TGTGCCAGCAGCTTAGGGACAGGGGGCCCATTGGTTGGAGAGACCCAGTACTTC
TRBJ1-1 | - | TRBD1 | TRBV4-3 | CASSQQGDMNTEAFF | TGCGCCAGCAGCCAACAGGGGGACATGAACACTGAAGCTTTCTTT
TRBJ1-3 | many | - | TRBV20-1 | CSATHRAAGNTIYF | TGCAGTGCAACCCACAGGGCCGCTGGAAACACCATATATTTT
TRBJ2-1 | many | - | TRBV5-6 | CASSLVDHNEQFF | TGTGCCAGCAGCTTGGTCGACCACAATGAGCAGTTCTTC